Below are 16 T cell receptor beta chains sequenced from a single sample in a study of blood T cell repertoires in COVID-19. The table came from immunoSEQ multiplex PCR; TCRdb's copy has only in-frame clones and leaves some out. The table has under 50,000 clones, roughly four fifths seen once. The sample comprised peripheral blood. Receptors were obtained from a man aged 40-55 years with acute or convalescent COVID-19.

The CDR3 spells CASSIGSLQYF. Written as DNA, the CDR3 is TGTGCCAGCAGTATTGGCAGTTTGCAGTATTTT. The chain carries TRBV12-3 or TRBV12-4 and TRBJ2-3; D ambiguous. The CDR3 has 11 amino acids. V shed 5 bases and J shed 11 bases, with 11 bases lying between them.

The chain couples TRBV27 to TRBJ2-2, with D possibly matching TRBD1 (6 bases). This CDR3 is 16 amino acids long. The ends were cut back, 4 bases at V and 6 bases at J, with 18 bases in the middle. CDR1 and CDR2 from the germline V gene are MNHEY and SMNVEV (reference sequence). CDR3 residues: CASSYQQGRGSGELFF. CDR3 coding DNA: TGTGCCAGCAGTTACCAACAGGGCCGGGGATCCGGGGAGCTGTTTTTT.

V gene TRBV27 combines with J gene TRBJ1-6, with 9 bases that match TRBD1. The V segment lost 0 bases and the J segment 7 bases; nucleotides outside the gene matches: 4. This CDR3 spans 16 amino acids. CDR1 is MNHEY and CDR2 is SMNVEV in the germline V gene (reference sequence). In DNA, the CDR3 is TGTGCCAGCAGTTTATCCCAACAGGGGGCAAATTCACCCCTCCACTTT. It translates to CASSLSQQGANSPLHF.

The CDR3 sequence: CASSGQSYEQYF. As DNA, the CDR3 is TGTGCCAGCAGTGGACAGTCCTACGAGCAGTACTTC. This chain links TRBV2 with TRBJ2-7; D is perhaps TRBD1 (5 bases). The CDR3 contains 12 residues. Trimming left V 4 bases short and J 1 base short, with 5 bases between. Germline V gene lookup returns CDR1 SNHLY and CDR2 FYNNEI.

V usage is TRBV15 and J usage is TRBJ2-7, with D tentatively TRBD2 (6 bases). The CDR3 sequence is 13 residues long. The germline V gene has CDR1 LNHNV and CDR2 YYDKDF (reference sequence). Trimming cost V 5 bases and J 3 bases, with 11 bases left between them. The CDR3 DNA follows: TGTGCCACCAGCCGTCAGGGAGGCTACGAGCAGTACTTC. Protein: CATSRQGGYEQYF.

This rearrangement joins TRBV3-1 (or the pseudogene TRBV3-2) to TRBJ2-3; TRBD2 agrees at 10 bases. Germline V gene data show CDR1 as LGHDT and CDR2 as YNNKEL (reference sequence). V gave up 0 bases and J gave up 2 bases; unmatched junction bases: 5. The CDR3 covers 17 residues. The CDR3 spells CASSQDTTSGATDTQYF. DNA for the CDR3: TGTGCCAGCAGCCAAGATACTACTAGCGGGGCCACAGATACGCAGTATTTT.

This clone was detected once. The chain recombines TRBV5-4 with TRBJ2-5; 12 bases are a match to TRBD2. CDR1 and CDR2 from the germline V gene are SGHNT and YYREEE (reference sequence). With 5 bases clipped from V and 6 bases from J, the junction kept 5 bases outside the gene matches. The CDR3 is 14 amino acids. In DNA, the CDR3 is TGTGCCAGCAGTTCGGGACTAGCGGGTCAGACCCAGTACTTC. Encoded protein: CASSSGLAGQTQYF.

The chain joins TRBV5-4 to TRBJ2-3; 8 bases line up with TRBD1. The CDR3 is 16 residues long. V was pared by 4 bases and J by 1 base, with 8 bases of the junction left unmatched. In germline, CDR1 is SGHNT, CDR2 YYREEE (reference sequence). CDR3 loop: CASSPFTGGGTDTQYF. The CDR3 nucleotides are TGTGCCAGCAGCCCCTTTACAGGGGGAGGCACAGATACGCAGTATTTT.

This clone is a singleton in its sample. J is TRBJ1-1 and V is TRBV5-5, with D uncertain. This CDR3 has 11 amino acids. Trimming removed 2 bases from V and 7 bases from J, with 6 bases in between. CDR1 SGHKS and CDR2 YYEKEE come from the germline V gene (reference sequence). CDR3 bases: TGTGCCAGCAGCTTCAGTTTTGAAGCTTTCTTT. Translating it yields CASSFSFEAFF.

The table lists this clone with a count of one. V and J are TRBV5-1 and TRBJ1-2, with D hard to call. In germline, CDR1 is SGHRS, CDR2 YFSETQ. Trimming left V 1 base short and J 6 bases short, with 13 bases between. The CDR3 contains 14 residues. The CDR3 is CASSLNAGRNGYTF. For the CDR3, the DNA is TGCGCCAGCAGCTTGAACGCGGGGAGGAATGGCTACACCTTC.

The chain uses TRBV9 and TRBJ2-3, with TRBD2 identical over 12 bases. The CDR3 runs 20 residues. V lost 0 bases, J lost 6 bases, and 17 bases stayed unmatched. Germline V CDR1 and CDR2: SGDLS, YYNGEE. The CDR3 loop is CASSVVGRGPGLAGVDTQYF. The CDR3 coding sequence is TGTGCCAGCAGCGTAGTAGGGAGAGGCCCGGGACTAGCGGGCGTGGATACGCAGTATTTT.

The rearrangement joins TRBV7-6 to TRBJ2-6; 8 bases match TRBD1. CDR1 is SGHVS, CDR2 FNYEAQ, per germline. Trimming took 5 bases from V and 11 from J; bases not matched to a gene: 11. The CDR3 has 15 residues. This CDR3 is CASSPRTGSFYVLTF. CDR3 DNA: TGTGCCAGCAGCCCTCGGACAGGGAGCTTTTACGTCCTGACTTTC.

The chain combines TRBV5-5 with TRBJ1-3; a weak D match, TRBD1 (5 bases). V gave up 4 bases and J gave up 3 bases, with 8 bases separating them. The CDR3 has 13 residues. Per the germline V gene, CDR1 is SGHKS and CDR2 is YYEKEE (reference sequence). DNA for the CDR3: TGTGCCAGCAGCAGGGACTTTGGAAACACCATATATTTT. It codes for CASSRDFGNTIYF.

The V and J genes are TRBV5-1 and TRBJ2-2; no clear D. Per germline, CDR1 SGHRS and CDR2 YFSETQ. Trimming stripped 1 base from V and 1 base from J, with 5 bases between. This CDR3 has 14 residues. The CDR3 region has the DNA TGCGCCAGCAGCTTGACGGTGAACACCGGGGAGCTGTTTTTT. Translation gives CASSLTVNTGELFF.

The J gene is TRBJ2-2, the V gene TRBV9; the D gene is possibly TRBD1 (5 bases). Trimming pared 0 bases from V and 6 bases from J, leaving 9 bases between. The CDR3 runs 14 residues. CDR1 and CDR2 (germline): SGDLS, YYNGEE. CDR3 sequence: CASSVVAGSGELFF. CDR3 sequence (DNA): TGTGCCAGCAGCGTAGTGGCAGGGTCCGGGGAGCTGTTTTTT.

This clone was observed a few times. The chain couples TRBV29-1 to TRBJ1-2; D ambiguous. Per germline, CDR1 SQVTM and CDR2 ANQGSEA. The CDR3 is 12 amino acids. The ends were cut back, 6 bases at V and 4 bases at J, with 12 bases in the middle. CDR3 region: CSVLWAGYGYTF. Here the CDR3 DNA reads TGCAGCGTATTGTGGGCTGGCTATGGCTACACCTTC.